The rows below give T cell receptor beta chains drawn from one sample of a study of shared clonotypes between healthy human individuals. This table comes from immunoSEQ multiplex PCR, and its TCRdb copy is limited to in-frame clones, with some not included. The repertoire consists of 550,000 to 850,000 clones, with 55% to 80% occurring once and the leading ten covering over 1.5%. Material: memory CD4+ T cells sorted from blood. These receptors all stem from a woman younger than 45 in good health. Each CDR3 is given with its conserved first and last residue. D genes are given only for firm matches. Not all rows give a size; the values are once, few, many and, for expanded clones, a class.

13 - TRBJ2-7 TRBV30 - TGTGCCTGGAGTGTACTTCTATGGGGGTCGCGGTACTTC CAWSVLLWGSRYF
13 - TRBJ2-1 TRBV10-3 - TGTGCCATCAGGGGGCAGGATAACAATGAGCAGTTCTTC CAIRGQDNNEQFF
15 TRBD2 TRBJ2-7 TRBV7-2 - TGTGCCAGCAGCCTACTAGCGGGAGGAATGAGAGAGCAGTACTTC CASSLLAGGMREQYF
13 TRBD1 TRBJ1-3 TRBV28 once TGTGCCTCAAGTGACAGGGTAGGAAACACCATATATTTT CASSDRVGNTIYF
15 TRBD1 TRBJ2-7 TRBV4-1 - TGCGCCAGCAGTTTCCCTGGCAGGGGGACATACGAGCAGTACTTC CASSFPGRGTYEQYF
14 TRBD1 TRBJ1-4 TRBV2 - TGTGCCAGCTTACAGGGGGCGAATAATGAAAAACTGTTTTTT CASLQGANNEKLFF
13 - TRBJ1-1 TRBV6-5 once TGTGCCAGCAGACAAGGGGAGAACACTGAAGCTTTCTTT CASRQGENTEAFF
13 - TRBJ2-7 TRBV28 - TGTGCCAGCACGACGGGACCCTACTACGAGCAGTACTTC CASTTGPYYEQYF
14 - TRBJ2-3 TRBV29-1 - TGCAGCGTTGAAATTGGACCTAGCACAGATACGCAGTATTTT CSVEIGPSTDTQYF
14 TRBD1 TRBJ1-1 TRBV19 few TGTGCCAGTAGTATGGACAGGGGACACACTGAAGCTTTCTTT CASSMDRGHTEAFF
12 - TRBJ1-1 TRBV30 - TGTGCCTGGACCCCTGGGGGCGCTGAAGCTTTCTTT CAWTPGGAEAFF
16 - TRBJ1-5 TRBV7-8 few TGTGCCAGCAGCTTGGGGCCGGGGGGCGCTTATCAGCCCCAGCATTTT CASSLGPGGAYQPQHF
14 TRBD1 TRBJ2-4 TRBV6-4 - TGTGCCAGCAGTAGGACAGGGGCTGGGGACATTCAGTACTTC CASSRTGAGDIQYF
16 - TRBJ2-1 TRBV9 - TGTGCCAGCAGCGTAGCTCCGGGCAGCTCCTACAATGAGCAGTTCTTC CASSVAPGSSYNEQFF
15 TRBD1 TRBJ1-1 TRBV11-2 many TGTGCCAGCAGCTCTTCGGACAGGGCGAACACTGAAGCTTTCTTT CASSSSDRANTEAFF
16 TRBD1 TRBJ2-5 TRBV6-6 - TGTGCCAGCAGCCCCCGATTACAGGGGGCAGGGGAGACCCAGTACTTC CASSPRLQGAGETQYF
15 TRBD1 TRBJ1-1 TRBV28 - TGTGCCAGCAGTTTATCTTCAGGGGGTACCACTGAAGCTTTCTTT CASSLSSGGTTEAFF
13 - TRBJ2-6 TRBV6-6 - TGTGCCAGCAGTTATTCTGGGGCCAACGTCCTGACTTTC CASSYSGANVLTF
15 TRBD2 TRBJ2-7 TRBV7-7 - TGTGCCAGCAGCCCGGGACTAGCGGGAGGAGGGGAGCAGTACTTC CASSPGLAGGGEQYF
17 TRBD2 TRBJ2-5 TRBV28 - TGTGCCAGCAGTTTGGCCGCCCTAGCGGGAGTAGGTGAGACCCAGTACTTC CASSLAALAGVGETQYF
16 TRBD2 TRBJ2-3 TRBV9 - TGTGCCAGCACGACCTCGGTAGCGGGAGGGATAGATACGCAGTATTTT CASTTSVAGGIDTQYF
15 TRBD1 TRBJ2-7 TRBV28 - TGTGCCAGCAGTCTAGGGGACAGGGCGTCCTACGAGCAGTACTTC CASSLGDRASYEQYF
19 TRBD2 TRBJ2-2 TRBV19 once TGTGCCAGTAGTCTAGGGACTAGCGGGAGAGGCTCCAACACCGGGGAGCTGTTTTTT CASSLGTSGRGSNTGELFF
13 - TRBJ1-3 TRBV27 few TGTGCCAGCAGTCCCACCGGTGGAAACACCATATATTTT CASSPTGGNTIYF
15 - TRBJ1-3 TRBV7-6 - TGTGCCAGCAGCCGAAGCAGGTACCCTGGAAACACCATATATTTT CASSRSRYPGNTIYF
15 TRBD1 TRBJ1-2 TRBV28 - TGTGCCAGCAGTTTACCACCGGGACAGGGACCTGGCTACACCTTC CASSLPPGQGPGYTF